A single sample gave rise to the 19 T cell receptor beta chains below, sequenced in a study of regulatory T cells in long-lasting Graves disease. CDR3 regions were amplified by Arm-PCR using iRepertoire HTBI primers to build TCR beta libraries. One entry per CDR3 protein results from TCRdb running MiXCR on the multiplex PCR reads. Of roughly 300,000 distinct CDR3 sequences listed, 20% to 25% are singletons. The time point is: persistent/refractory GD, antithyroid drugs over 5 years with positive TRAb. Extracted PBMC RNA gave rise to the TCR library. The source was peripheral blood mononuclear cells (PBMCs), collected when the disease was refractory, from a patient treated with antithyroid drugs. The receptors originated from a female donor with Graves disease.

The V gene is TRBV19, the J gene TRBJ1-1, with 9 bases lining up with TRBD1. V lost 7 bases to trimming and J lost 5 bases; unmatched junction nucleotides: 14. From germline, CDR1 is LNHDA and CDR2 SQIVND (reference sequence). This CDR3 spans 16 amino acids. The CDR3 loop reads CASNLIQQGAWTEAFF. The CDR3 region has the DNA TGTGCCAGTAACCTCATACAACAGGGGGCATGGACTGAAGCTTTCTTT.

The chain recombines TRBV29-1 with TRBJ2-7, with D unclear. The CDR3 loop spans 11 amino acids. Germline lookup yields CDR1 SQVTM and CDR2 ANQGSEA. The V and J ends lost 4 bases and 7 bases respectively, with 11 bases between them. In DNA form, the CDR3 reads TGCAGCGTTGTAAGGGCCGGAGAGCAGTACTTC. Protein sequence: CSVVRAGEQYF.

In this sample, this clonotype turned up a few times. The junction does not match germline at one end; this may be a read error. The chain joins TRBV7-2 to TRBJ2-1, with 7 bases that match TRBD2. CDR1 and CDR2 (germline): SGHTA, FQGNSA. This CDR3 spans 14 amino acids. Written as DNA, the CDR3 is TGTGCCAGCAGGTTAGGCGGGAGCCACAATGAGCAGTTCTTC. Its translation is CASRLGGSHNEQFF.

This clonotype was seen repeatedly, ten times or more. The chain joins TRBV6-1 to TRBJ2-7; 7 bases fit TRBD1. This CDR3 is 12 amino acids long. The V and J ends lost 6 bases and 3 bases, in that order; junction bases with no gene match: 2. Germline CDR1 MNHNS, CDR2 SASEGT. The CDR3 sequence: CASRQGFYEQYF. The CDR3 region has the DNA TGTGCCAGCAGACAGGGGTTCTACGAGCAGTACTTC.

About this clonotype: A read error may produce the germline difference seen at one junction end. The chain uses TRBV7-8 and TRBJ2-7; 11 bases are a match to TRBD1. This CDR3 is 15 amino acids long. CDR1 is SGHVS and CDR2 is FQNEAQ in the germline V gene. The CDR3 loop reads CTSSFGGTGGYEQYF. For the CDR3, the DNA is TGTACCAGCAGCTTTGGTGGGACAGGGGGCTACGAGCAGTACTTC.

About this clonotype itself: A read error is possible here, since a much larger clone lies one base away. The chain has TRBV15 and TRBJ2-7; D is perhaps TRBD2 (7 bases). The V and J ends lost 4 bases and 6 bases respectively, with 19 bases between them. Germline V gene sequence: CDR1 LNHNV, CDR2 YYDKDF (reference sequence). This CDR3 comprises 15 residues. The CDR3 region has the DNA TGTGCCACCAGCACCAGTAGGGGGGGACTCACCGAGCAGTACTTC. Its translation is CATSTSRGGLTEQYF.

This clonotype was recorded many times. This sequence joins TRBV28 and TRBJ2-5; D remains unclear. The CDR3 is made up of 15 amino acids. Trimming took 4 bases from V and 5 from J, leaving 17 bases between them. The germline V gene has CDR1 MDHEN and CDR2 SYDVKM. The CDR3 bases are TGTGCCAGCAGTTCAAGGATAACTTATTTTGAGACCCAGTACTTC. It translates to CASSSRITYFETQYF.

There are a few counts of this clonotype. J is TRBJ2-3 and V is TRBV7-9, with unresolved D. V lost 6 bases, J lost 6 bases, and 10 bases lay in between. Germline V gives CDR1 SEHNR, CDR2 FQNEAQ (reference sequence). The CDR3 runs to 12 residues. In nucleotides, the CDR3 is TGTGCCAGCAGTCTGATGAAGGATACGCAGTATTTT. As protein: CASSLMKDTQYF.

The chain uses TRBV27 and TRBJ2-7; D remains ambiguous. This CDR3 spans 14 amino acids. Trimming cost V 4 bases and J 0 bases, with 10 bases left between them. Germline V CDR1 and CDR2: MNHEY, SMNVEV (reference sequence). CDR3 DNA: TGTGCCAGCAGTTCGGACCCTGGCTCCTACGAGCAGTACTTC. Translation gives CASSSDPGSYEQYF.

This clonotype came up many times. The genes are TRBV28 and TRBJ1-1, with no clear D. The V gene lost 7 bases and the J gene lost 13 bases, with 16 bases spanning the gap. CDR3 length: 11 residues. CDR1 and CDR2 from the germline V gene are MDHEN and SYDVKM. The CDR3 sequence is CASTRGPRHFF. CDR3 in DNA: TGTGCCAGCACCCGAGGGCCCCGGCATTTCTTT.

The chain carries TRBV6-1 and TRBJ2-5, with 7 bases identical to TRBD1. The V segment lost 6 bases and the J segment 2 bases; nucleotides outside the gene matches: 9. The V gene's germline CDR1 is MNHNS and CDR2 SASEGT. This CDR3 has 15 amino acids. CDR3 residues: CASSWKPGGQETQYF. DNA for the CDR3: TGTGCCAGCAGCTGGAAACCAGGGGGTCAAGAGACCCAGTACTTC.

This clonotype was seen a few times. The chain uses TRBV6-2 or TRBV6-3 and TRBJ2-7; 8 bases line up with TRBD1. The CDR3 covers 18 residues. Germline CDR1 is MNHEY and CDR2 is SVGEGT. Germline trimming cut 4 bases from V and 0 bases from J; bases unmatched to any gene: 14. For the CDR3, the DNA is TGTGCCAGCAGTTCCGAGGACAGGGCCTTACGAGTCTCCTACGAGCAGTACTTC. It specifies CASSSEDRALRVSYEQYF.

This clonotype has just a few counts. This chain uses TRBV18 with TRBJ2-4, with D perhaps matching TRBD1 or TRBD2 (5 bases each). The CDR3 has 16 amino acids. V lost 0 bases to trimming and J lost 0 bases, with 9 bases between them. Germline V gene data show CDR1 as KGHSH and CDR2 as LQKENI. CDR3 nucleotide sequence: TGTGCCAGCTCACCACCGGGACGGATAGCCAAAAACATTCAGTACTTC. Translated: CASSPPGRIAKNIQYF.

This clonotype was observed a handful of times. The V call is TRBV29-1, the J call TRBJ2-1; 14 bases match TRBD2. Germline CDR1 reads SQVTM; CDR2 reads ANQGSEA. CDR3 size: 13 residues. Trimming cost V 8 bases and J 7 bases; bases outside gene matches: 4. The CDR3 DNA follows: TGCAGCTCGGGACTAGCGGGAGTAAATGAGCAGTTCTTC. Its translation: CSSGLAGVNEQFF.

This clonotype was seen a handful of times. The DNA for the CDR3 is TGTGCCAGCAGGCCCACCTTAAGACTAGCTTCCTACAATGAGCAGTTCTTC. It translates to CASRPTLRLASYNEQFF. V gene TRBV6-1 combines with J gene TRBJ2-1; 7 nucleotides agree with TRBD2. In germline, CDR1 is MNHNS, CDR2 SASEGT. The V and J ends lost 6 bases and 1 base, in that order; junction bases with no gene match: 12. The CDR3 spans 17 residues.

This clonotype was detected many times. The genes are TRBV28 and TRBJ2-5; TRBD2 aligns across 9 bases. Trimming removed 8 bases from V and 2 bases from J; junction bases left unmatched: 9. The germline CDR1 and CDR2 sequences are MDHEN and SYDVKM. The CDR3 sequence is 15 residues long. The CDR3: CASAYSGSPQETQYF. For the CDR3, the DNA is TGTGCCAGCGCTTATAGCGGGAGTCCTCAAGAGACCCAGTACTTC.

This clonotype was seen repeatedly, ten times or more. This rearrangement joins TRBV2 to TRBJ2-7; tentatively, D is TRBD1 or TRBD2 (5 bases each). From germline, CDR1 is SNHLY and CDR2 FYNNEI. The V and J ends lost 3 bases and 1 base respectively, with 10 bases between them. The CDR3 consists of 14 residues. In DNA form, the CDR3 reads TGTGCCAGCAGTGACCGGGACGGATCCTACGAGCAGTACTTC. This gives the protein CASSDRDGSYEQYF. The full variable domain, with the rest looked up from reference TRBV2 and TRBJ2-7, is EPEVTQTPSHQVTQMGQEVILRCVPISNHLYFYWYRQILGQKVEFLVSFYNNEISEKSEIFDDQFSVERPDGSNFTLKIRSTKLEDSAMYFCASSDRDGSYEQYFGPGTRLTVT.

The rearrangement uses TRBV28 and TRBJ2-2; D uncertain. Trimming left V 1 base short and J 4 bases short, with 10 bases between. The CDR3 totals 15 residues. The V gene's germline CDR1 is MDHEN and CDR2 SYDVKM. CDR3 nucleotide sequence: TGTGCCAGCAGTTTATCTGGGGTCCTCACCGGGGAGCTGTTTTTT. It specifies CASSLSGVLTGELFF.

This clonotype has a count of ten or more. This chain connects TRBV3-1 to TRBJ1-5; D gene unclear. The CDR3 has 14 amino acids. Trimming removed 0 bases at V and 4 bases at J, with 7 bases between. Germline CDR1 LGHDT, CDR2 YNNKEL (reference sequence). CDR3 amino acids: CASSQDWGNQPQHF. In DNA, the CDR3 is TGTGCCAGCAGCCAAGATTGGGGAAATCAGCCCCAGCATTTT.